These 17 T cell receptor beta chains originate from one sample sequenced in a study of T cell repertoires in cytomegalovirus infection. TCRdb processed the reads anew with MiXCR; each CDR3 protein has one entry. The sample records approximately 76,000 distinct CDR3 sequences, 3.7% being singletons. Sequencing input: PBMCs. Receptor source: a human donor in good health (CMV status not recorded). Some clones in this sample may be carry-over from other donors' samples.

This clonotype has ten or more counts. This chain joins TRBV7-2 and TRBJ1-6; D might be TRBD1 (6 bases). The CDR3 has 17 residues. The germline V gene encodes CDR1 SGHTA and CDR2 FQGNSA. V was cut by 2 bases and J by 0 bases, with 11 bases left in between. The DNA for the CDR3 is TGTGCCAGCAGCTTAACAGGGCCGAGCTCCTATAATTCACCCCTCCACTTT. It specifies CASSLTGPSSYNSPLHF.

This clonotype was found many times. The rearrangement uses TRBV7-9 and TRBJ1-6; D is uncertain. The CDR3 length is 16 residues. Germline loops: CDR1 SEHNR, CDR2 FQNEAQ (reference sequence). V was shortened by 1 base and J by 9 bases, with 16 bases between the two germline ends. CDR3 in amino acids: CASSLGIGPHASPLHF. The CDR3 bases are TGTGCCAGCAGCTTAGGCATAGGGCCGCATGCTTCACCCCTCCACTTT.

This clonotype showed up many times. This sequence joins TRBV6-5 and TRBJ2-1; the D call may be TRBD1 or TRBD2 (6 bases each). The germline gives CDR1 MNHEY, CDR2 SVGAGI. V gave up 6 bases and J gave up 7 bases, with 13 bases separating them. This CDR3 is 13 amino acids long. The CDR3: CASSGGVANEQFF. In DNA, the CDR3 is TGTGCCAGCAGCGGGGGCGTAGCGAATGAGCAGTTCTTC.

Ten or more counts support this clonotype. The chain employs TRBV27 and TRBJ1-6, with TRBD1 as a possible D gene (5 bases). CDR3 length: 15 amino acids. Germline-derived CDR1 and CDR2 are MNHEY and SMNVEV (reference sequence). The V end was cut by 6 bases, the J end by 8 bases, with 17 bases between. CDR3 region: CASRPTGDVDSPLHF. Written as DNA, the CDR3 is TGTGCCAGCAGACCCACGGGGGACGTAGATTCACCCCTCCACTTT.

This clonotype was counted at least ten times. This chain uses TRBV19 with TRBJ1-2; 7 bases fit TRBD1. The V and J ends lost 1 base and 4 bases, in that order; junction bases with no gene match: 6. This CDR3 has 15 amino acids. The V gene's germline CDR1 is LNHDA and CDR2 SQIVND (reference sequence). The CDR3 loop reads CASSIGSGTVYGYTF. CDR3 DNA: TGTGCCAGTAGTATAGGATCCGGGACAGTCTATGGCTACACCTTC.

This clonotype occurred many times. The J gene is TRBJ2-5, the V gene TRBV4-2; possibly TRBD2 for D (7 bases). CDR3 length equals 15 residues. CDR1 is LGHNA and CDR2 is YNFKEQ in the germline V gene. Trimming left V 2 bases short and J 3 bases short, with 13 bases between. As DNA, the CDR3 is TGTGCCAGCAGCCAACAAAGGGGGGGGGAAGAGACCCAGTACTTC. It specifies CASSQQRGGEETQYF.

There are many counts of this clonotype. The rearrangement links TRBV10-3 to TRBJ2-7, with 7 nucleotides matching TRBD2. Germline CDR1 and CDR2: ENHRY and SYGVKD. The CDR3 length is 15 residues. V was pared by 3 bases and J by 3 bases, with 8 bases of the junction left unmatched. This CDR3 is CAISDRGGGDYEQYF. CDR3 DNA sequence: TGTGCCATCAGTGATAGGGGCGGGGGAGACTACGAGCAGTACTTC.

This clonotype was counted many times. V usage is TRBV19 and J usage is TRBJ1-2; D perhaps matches TRBD1 (5 bases). Trimming took off 5 bases at V and 4 bases at J, with 11 bases between the two ends. The CDR3 contains 13 residues. Germline CDR1 and CDR2: LNHDA and SQIVND (reference sequence). The CDR3 region has the DNA TGTGCCAGTAGTGCCCGGCAGGGCTATGGCTACACCTTC. It yields the protein CASSARQGYGYTF.

The CDR3 loop is CSVGQGRYQPQHF. The CDR3 coding sequence is TGCAGCGTCGGACAGGGAAGGTATCAGCCCCAGCATTTT. The chain combines TRBV29-1 with TRBJ1-5, with 8 bases matching TRBD1. The CDR3 covers 13 residues. Trimming took 6 bases from V and 5 from J; bases not matched to a gene: 6. Germline CDR1 and CDR2: SQVTM and ANQGSEA.

There are many counts of this clonotype. This chain links TRBV12-3 or TRBV12-4 with TRBJ2-3, with a tentative D call TRBD1 (5 bases). V was cut by 5 bases and J by 0 bases, with 9 bases left in between. CDR3 length: 14 residues. The CDR3 DNA reads as TGTGCCAGCAGTCCAGGGTGGAGCACAGATACGCAGTATTTT. Amino acids: CASSPGWSTDTQYF.

In this sample, this clonotype turned up many times. The chain employs TRBV2 and TRBJ1-5, with no clear D. The CDR3 spans 14 residues. From germline, CDR1 is SNHLY and CDR2 FYNNEI. Trimming removed 4 bases at V and 0 bases at J, with 7 bases between. The CDR3 protein is CASSGHSSNQPQHF. CDR3 bases: TGTGCCAGCAGTGGACATTCTAGCAATCAGCCCCAGCATTTT. Combining the CDR3 with reference TRBV2 and TRBJ1-5 gives the whole variable domain EPEVTQTPSHQVTQMGQEVILRCVPISNHLYFYWYRQILGQKVEFLVSFYNNEISEKSEIFDDQFSVERPDGSNFTLKIRSTKLEDSAMYFCASSGHSSNQPQHFGDGTRLSIL.

This clonotype was detected many times. The genes are TRBV20-1 and TRBJ1-2; 9 bases agree with TRBD1. Germline V lookup: CDR1 DFQATT, CDR2 SNEGSKA (reference sequence). The CDR3 covers 14 residues. J gave up 4 bases and V 6 bases, and 9 bases lay outside the gene matches. In nucleotides, the CDR3 is TGCAGTGCCACTACAGGGGGCGCGGGCTATGGCTACACCTTC. It specifies CSATTGGAGYGYTF.

This clonotype was seen repeatedly, ten times or more. The rearrangement links TRBV7-3 to TRBJ1-2, with D unclear. V was shortened by 0 bases and J by 5 bases, with 10 bases between the two germline ends. The CDR3 consists of 14 residues. The germline gives CDR1 SGHTA, CDR2 FQGTGA. The CDR3 DNA sequence: TGTGCCAGCAGCTTAACCCCGACGATTTATGGCTACACCTTC. Residues: CASSLTPTIYGYTF. Combining the CDR3 with reference TRBV7-3 and TRBJ1-2 gives the whole variable domain GAGVSQTPSNKVTEKGKYVELRCDPISGHTALYWYRQSLGQGPEFLIYFQGTGAADDSGLPNDRFFAVRPEGSVSTLKIQRTERGDSAVYLCASSLTPTIYGYTFGSGTRLTVV.

This clonotype was picked up many times. The rearrangement uses TRBV5-1 and TRBJ2-7; no clear D gene. CDR3 size: 13 residues. Germline V CDR1 and CDR2: SGHRS, YFSETQ. Trimming cost V 0 bases and J 1 base, with 5 bases left between them. CDR3 nucleotide sequence: TGCGCCAGCAGCTTGGCGGAGTCCTACGAGCAGTACTTC. It encodes CASSLAESYEQYF.

This clonotype was seen ten or more times. The chain uses TRBV6-5 and TRBJ1-1; D may be TRBD1 (6 bases). This CDR3 has 15 residues. From germline, CDR1 is MNHEY and CDR2 SVGAGI. Deletions cut 0 bases from V and 3 bases from J, with 11 bases between. CDR3 nucleotides: TGTGCCAGCAGTTACTCGACAGGAGGGTACACTGAAGCTTTCTTT. Translating gives CASSYSTGGYTEAFF.

This clonotype was recorded at least ten times. The chain carries TRBV7-6 and TRBJ2-7; D is possibly TRBD1 (5 bases). The CDR3 runs 14 residues. Germline assignment: CDR1 SGHVS and CDR2 FNYEAQ. Trimming removed 4 bases from V and 3 bases from J, with 13 bases in between. The CDR3 nucleotides are TGTGCCAGCAGCTCTCCAGGGCCTTACTACGAGCAGTACTTC. As protein: CASSSPGPYYEQYF. Based on the CDR3 plus reference TRBV7-6 and TRBJ2-7, the full variable domain is GAGVSQSPRYKVTKRGQDVALRCDPISGHVSLYWYRQALGQGPEFLTYFNYEAQQDKSGLPNDRFSAERPEGSISTLTIQRTEQRDSAMYRCASSSPGPYYEQYFGPGTRLTVT.

At least ten counts were recorded for this clonotype. V and J are TRBV6-6 and TRBJ1-2, with 7 bases aligning to TRBD1. Looked up from germline, CDR1 is MNHNY and CDR2 is SVGAGI (reference sequence). This CDR3 is 14 amino acids long. J was trimmed by 4 bases and V by 2 bases; bases with no gene match: 4. CDR3 nucleotides: TGTGCCAGCAGTTACAGGGGGCTAGGCTATGGCTACACCTTC. Its translation is CASSYRGLGYGYTF.